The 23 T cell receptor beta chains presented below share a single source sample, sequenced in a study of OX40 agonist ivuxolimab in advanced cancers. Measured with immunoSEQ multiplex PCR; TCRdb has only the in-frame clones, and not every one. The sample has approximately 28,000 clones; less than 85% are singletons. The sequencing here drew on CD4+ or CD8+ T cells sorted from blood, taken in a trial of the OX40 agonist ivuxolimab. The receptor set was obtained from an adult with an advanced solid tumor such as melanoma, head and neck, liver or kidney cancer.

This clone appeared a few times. CDR3 nucleotides: TGTGCCAGCAGCTTAGATGATGGGACTAACACTGAAGCTTTCTTT. Its protein product is CASSLDDGTNTEAFF. The V gene is TRBV7-9, the J gene TRBJ1-1; tentative D call: TRBD1 (5 bases). The germline gives CDR1 SEHNR, CDR2 FQNEAQ (reference sequence). This CDR3 has 15 amino acids. V shed 1 base and J shed 2 bases, with 11 bases lying between them.

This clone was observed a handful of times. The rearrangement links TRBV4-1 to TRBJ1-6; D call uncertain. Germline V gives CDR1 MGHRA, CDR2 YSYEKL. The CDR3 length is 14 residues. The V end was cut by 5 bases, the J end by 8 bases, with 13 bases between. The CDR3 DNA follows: TGCGCCAGCAGCGCAACTGAGTCCGATTCACCCCTCCACTTT. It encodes CASSATESDSPLHF.

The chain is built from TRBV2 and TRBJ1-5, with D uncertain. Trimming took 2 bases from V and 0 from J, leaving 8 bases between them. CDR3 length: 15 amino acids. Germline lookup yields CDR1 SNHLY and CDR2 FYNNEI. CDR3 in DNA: TGTGCCAGCAGTGAAATGACACATAGCAATCAGCCCCAGCATTTT. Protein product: CASSEMTHSNQPQHF.

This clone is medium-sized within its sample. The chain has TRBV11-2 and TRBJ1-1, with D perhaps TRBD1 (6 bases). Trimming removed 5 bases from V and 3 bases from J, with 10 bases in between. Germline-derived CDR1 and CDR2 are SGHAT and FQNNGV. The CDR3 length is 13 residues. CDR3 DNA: TGTGCCAGCAGCCTCGGGGGGCACACTGAAGCTTTCTTT. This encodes CASSLGGHTEAFF.

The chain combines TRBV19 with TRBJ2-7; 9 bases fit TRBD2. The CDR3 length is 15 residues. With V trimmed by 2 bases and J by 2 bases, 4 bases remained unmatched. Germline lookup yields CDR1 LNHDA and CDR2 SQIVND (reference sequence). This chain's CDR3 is CASSIRASGTYEQYF. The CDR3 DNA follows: TGTGCCAGTAGTATAAGGGCTAGCGGGACCTACGAGCAGTACTTC.

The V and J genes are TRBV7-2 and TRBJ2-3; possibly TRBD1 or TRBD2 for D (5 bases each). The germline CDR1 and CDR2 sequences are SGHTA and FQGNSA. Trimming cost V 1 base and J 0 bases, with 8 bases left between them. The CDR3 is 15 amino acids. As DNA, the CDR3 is TGTGCCAGCAGCTTAGAGTGGGGGAGCACAGATACGCAGTATTTT. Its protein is CASSLEWGSTDTQYF.

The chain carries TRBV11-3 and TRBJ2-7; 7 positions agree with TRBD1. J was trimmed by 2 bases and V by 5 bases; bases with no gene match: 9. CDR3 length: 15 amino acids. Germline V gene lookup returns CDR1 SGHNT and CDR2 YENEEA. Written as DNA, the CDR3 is TGTGCCAGCAGCGCGGCCCGACAGGGCGCCTACGAGCAGTACTTC. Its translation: CASSAARQGAYEQYF.

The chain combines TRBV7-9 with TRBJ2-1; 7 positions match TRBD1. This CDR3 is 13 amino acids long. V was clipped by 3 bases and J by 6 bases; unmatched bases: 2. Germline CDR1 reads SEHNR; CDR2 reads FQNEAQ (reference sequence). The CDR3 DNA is TGTGCCAGCAGCTTTTACAGGGGCAATGAGCAGTTCTTC. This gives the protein CASSFYRGNEQFF. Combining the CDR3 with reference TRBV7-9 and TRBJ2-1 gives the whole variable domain DTGVSQNPRHKITKRGQNVTFRCDPISEHNRLYWYRQTLGQGPEFLTYFQNEAQLEKSRLLSDRFSAERPKGSFSTLEIQRTEQGDSAMYLCASSFYRGNEQFFGPGTRLTVL.

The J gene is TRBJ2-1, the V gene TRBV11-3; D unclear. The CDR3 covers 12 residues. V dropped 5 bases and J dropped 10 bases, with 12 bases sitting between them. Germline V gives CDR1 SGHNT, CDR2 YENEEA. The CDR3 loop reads CASSLRADEQFF. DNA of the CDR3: TGTGCCAGCAGCCTCCGGGCGGACGAGCAGTTCTTC.

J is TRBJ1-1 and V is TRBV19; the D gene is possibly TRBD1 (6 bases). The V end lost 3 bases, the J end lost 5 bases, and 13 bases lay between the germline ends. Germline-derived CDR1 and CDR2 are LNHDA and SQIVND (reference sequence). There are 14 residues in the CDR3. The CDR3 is CASSIGQGWTEAFF. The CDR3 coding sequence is TGTGCCAGTAGTATCGGGCAGGGGTGGACTGAAGCTTTCTTT.

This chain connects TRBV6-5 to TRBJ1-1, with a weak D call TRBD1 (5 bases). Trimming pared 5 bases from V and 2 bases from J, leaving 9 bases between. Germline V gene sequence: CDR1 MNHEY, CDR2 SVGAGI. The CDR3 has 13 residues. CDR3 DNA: TGTGCCAGCAGTCCAGGGATAAACACTGAAGCTTTCTTT. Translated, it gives CASSPGINTEAFF.

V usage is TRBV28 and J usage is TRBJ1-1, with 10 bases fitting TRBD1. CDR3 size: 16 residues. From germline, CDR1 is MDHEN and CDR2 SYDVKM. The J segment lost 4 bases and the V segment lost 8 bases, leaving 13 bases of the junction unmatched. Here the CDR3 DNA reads TGTGCCAGCTCTGAGGGGACAGGGGACTCTCGCACTGAAGCTTTCTTT. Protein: CASSEGTGDSRTEAFF.

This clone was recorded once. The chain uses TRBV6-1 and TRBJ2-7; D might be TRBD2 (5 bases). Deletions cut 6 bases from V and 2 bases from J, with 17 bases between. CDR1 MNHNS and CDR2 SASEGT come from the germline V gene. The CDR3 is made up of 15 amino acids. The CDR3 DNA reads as TGTGCCAGCAGCTTAGCGCCGGCTCCGGCCTACGAGCAGTACTTC. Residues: CASSLAPAPAYEQYF.

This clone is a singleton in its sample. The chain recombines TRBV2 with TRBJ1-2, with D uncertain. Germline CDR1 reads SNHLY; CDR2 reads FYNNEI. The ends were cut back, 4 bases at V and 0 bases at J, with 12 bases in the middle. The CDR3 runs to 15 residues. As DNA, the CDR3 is TGTGCCAGCAGTGGTTACAGTAAATCTAACTATGGCTACACCTTC. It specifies CASSGYSKSNYGYTF.

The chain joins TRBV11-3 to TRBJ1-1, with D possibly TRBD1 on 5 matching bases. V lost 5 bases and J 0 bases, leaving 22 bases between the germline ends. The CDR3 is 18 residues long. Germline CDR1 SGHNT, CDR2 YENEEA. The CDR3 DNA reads TGTGCCAGCAGCCCGTCCGAGTCGGGGCGCTTTTTGAACACTGAAGCTTTCTTT. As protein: CASSPSESGRFLNTEAFF.

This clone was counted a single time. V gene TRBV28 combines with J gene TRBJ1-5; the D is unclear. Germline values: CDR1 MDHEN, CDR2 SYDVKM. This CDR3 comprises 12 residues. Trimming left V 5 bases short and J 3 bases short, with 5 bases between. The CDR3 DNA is TGTGCCAGCAGTACGAACAATCAGCCCCAGCATTTT. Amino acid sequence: CASSTNNQPQHF. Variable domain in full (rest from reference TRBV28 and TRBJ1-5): DVKVTQSSRYLVKRTGEKVFLECVQDMDHENMFWYRQDPGLGLRLIYFSYDVKMKEKGDIPEGYSVSREKKERFSLILESASTNQTSMYLCASSTNNQPQHFGDGTRLSIL.

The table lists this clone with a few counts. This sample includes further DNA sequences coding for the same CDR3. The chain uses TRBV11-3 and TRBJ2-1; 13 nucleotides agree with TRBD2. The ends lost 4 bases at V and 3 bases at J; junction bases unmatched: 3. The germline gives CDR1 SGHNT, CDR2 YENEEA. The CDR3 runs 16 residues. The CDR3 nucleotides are TGTGCCAGCAGCTCCCGGACTAGCGGGAGCTACAATGAGCAGTTCTTC. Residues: CASSSRTSGSYNEQFF. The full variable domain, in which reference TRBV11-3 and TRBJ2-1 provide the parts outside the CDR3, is EAGVVQSPRYKIIEKKQPVAFWCNPISGHNTLYWYLQNLGQGPELLIRYENEEAVDDSQLPKDRFSAERLKGVDSTLKIQPAELGDSAVYLCASSSRTSGSYNEQFFGPGTRLTVL.

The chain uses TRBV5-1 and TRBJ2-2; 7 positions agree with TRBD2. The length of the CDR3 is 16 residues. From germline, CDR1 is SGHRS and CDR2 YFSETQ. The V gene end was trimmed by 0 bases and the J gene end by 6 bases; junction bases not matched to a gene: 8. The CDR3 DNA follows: TGCGCCAGCAGCTTGGCGAGCGGGAATTCAGCCGGGGAGCTGTTTTTT. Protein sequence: CASSLASGNSAGELFF.

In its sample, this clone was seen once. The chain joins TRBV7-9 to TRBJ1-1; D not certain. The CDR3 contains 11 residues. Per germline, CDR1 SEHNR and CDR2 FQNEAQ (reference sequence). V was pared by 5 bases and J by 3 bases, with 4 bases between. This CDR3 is CASSPHTEAFF. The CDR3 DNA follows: TGTGCCAGCAGCCCCCACACTGAAGCTTTCTTT.

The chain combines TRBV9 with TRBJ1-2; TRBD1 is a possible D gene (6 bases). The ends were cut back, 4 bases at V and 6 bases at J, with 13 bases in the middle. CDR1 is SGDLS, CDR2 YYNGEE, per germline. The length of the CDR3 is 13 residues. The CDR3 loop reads CASSSRTVDGYTF. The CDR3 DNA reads TGTGCCAGCAGCTCCCGGACAGTGGATGGCTACACCTTC.

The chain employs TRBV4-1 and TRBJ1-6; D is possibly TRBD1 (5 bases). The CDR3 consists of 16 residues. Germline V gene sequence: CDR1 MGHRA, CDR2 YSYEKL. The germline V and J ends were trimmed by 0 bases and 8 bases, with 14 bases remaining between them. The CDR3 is CASSQDRQLWDSPLHF. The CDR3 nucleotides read TGCGCCAGCAGCCAAGATCGACAGCTTTGGGATTCACCCCTCCACTTT.

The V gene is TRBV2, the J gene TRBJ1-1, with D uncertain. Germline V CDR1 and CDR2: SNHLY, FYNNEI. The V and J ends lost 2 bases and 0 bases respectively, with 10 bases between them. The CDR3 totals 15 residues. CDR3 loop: CASSEKIGLNTEAFF. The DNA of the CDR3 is TGTGCCAGCAGTGAAAAAATAGGGCTGAACACTGAAGCTTTCTTT.

The DNA for the CDR3 is TGTGCCACAAGGAGGGCGGGTGGCACAGATACGCAGTATTTT. Translation gives CATRRAGGTDTQYF. The rearrangement uses TRBV13 and TRBJ2-3, with D possibly matching TRBD2 (6 bases). CDR3 size: 14 residues. Trimming left V 10 bases short and J 1 base short, with 15 bases between. The germline V gene encodes CDR1 PRHDT and CDR2 FYEKMQ (reference sequence).